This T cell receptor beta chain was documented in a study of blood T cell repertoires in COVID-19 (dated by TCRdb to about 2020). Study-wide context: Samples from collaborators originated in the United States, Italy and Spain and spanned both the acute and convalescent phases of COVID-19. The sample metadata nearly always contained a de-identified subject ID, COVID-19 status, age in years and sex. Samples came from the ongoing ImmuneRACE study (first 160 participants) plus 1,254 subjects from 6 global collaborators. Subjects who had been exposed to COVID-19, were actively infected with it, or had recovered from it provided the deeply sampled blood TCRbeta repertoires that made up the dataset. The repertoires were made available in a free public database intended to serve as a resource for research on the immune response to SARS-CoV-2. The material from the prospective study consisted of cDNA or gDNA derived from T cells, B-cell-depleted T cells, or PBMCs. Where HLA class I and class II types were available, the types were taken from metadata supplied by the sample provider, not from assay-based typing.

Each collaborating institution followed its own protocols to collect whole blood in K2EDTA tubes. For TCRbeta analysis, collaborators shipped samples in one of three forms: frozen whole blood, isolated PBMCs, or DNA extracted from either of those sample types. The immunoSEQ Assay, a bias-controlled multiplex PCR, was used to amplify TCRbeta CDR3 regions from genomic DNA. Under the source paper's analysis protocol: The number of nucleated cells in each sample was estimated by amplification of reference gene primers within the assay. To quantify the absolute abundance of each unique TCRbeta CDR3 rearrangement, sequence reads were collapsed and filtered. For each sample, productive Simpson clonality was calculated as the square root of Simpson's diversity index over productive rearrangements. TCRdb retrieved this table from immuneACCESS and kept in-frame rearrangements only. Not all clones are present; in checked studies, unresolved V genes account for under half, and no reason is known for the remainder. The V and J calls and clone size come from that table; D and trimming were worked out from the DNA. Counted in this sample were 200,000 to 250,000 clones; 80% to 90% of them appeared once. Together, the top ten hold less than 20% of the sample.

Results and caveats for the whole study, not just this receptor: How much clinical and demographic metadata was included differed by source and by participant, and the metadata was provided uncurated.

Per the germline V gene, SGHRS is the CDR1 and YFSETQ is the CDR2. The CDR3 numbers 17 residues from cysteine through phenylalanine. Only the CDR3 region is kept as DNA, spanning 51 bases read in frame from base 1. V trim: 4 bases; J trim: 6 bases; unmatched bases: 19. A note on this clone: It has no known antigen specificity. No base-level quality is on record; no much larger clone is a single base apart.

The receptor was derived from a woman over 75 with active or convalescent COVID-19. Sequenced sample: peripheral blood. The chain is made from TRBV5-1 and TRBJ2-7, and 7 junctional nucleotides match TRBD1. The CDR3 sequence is CASSLRQGATWGSEQYF. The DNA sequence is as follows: TGCGCCAGCAGCCTTCGACAGGGAGCTACCTGGGGCTCCGAGCAGTACTTC.